This TCR beta chain was recovered during a study of cytomegalovirus exposure and HLA in healthy donors (dated by TCRdb to about 2017). For the wider study: According to an earlier analysis of a few hundred of the donors, about 179 million T cells yielded 100 million or so unique TCR beta sequences and approximately 280 Gb of sequence data. Typing coverage differed by locus: A, B, C, DRB1 and DQB1 were typed in roughly 620-630 donors, DQA1 in roughly 510, DPA1 in 606, and DPB1 in roughly 450. HLA typing included class I and class II loci at four-digit resolution. On average, 235,054 unique TCR beta nucleotide sequences were sequenced per donor among a few hundred genotyped donors of the cohort, with 15% to 20% of those sequences being non-productive. Roughly five DR-DQ haplotypes were treated as single units for association and clustering because of strong linkage in the cohort. Donor age, sex, ethnicity and CMV serostatus were compiled together with the repertoire data. The T cell repertoires of around 670 subjects were profiled by immunosequencing and related to cytomegalovirus serostatus. To predict cytomegalovirus infection status, the study brought together high-throughput TCR immunosequencing, statistical association of individual TCRs with disease status, and machine learning. In a later genetic analysis, genome-wide SNP genotypes for about three fifths of the roughly 670 donors were used, and that subset was treated as a discovery cohort. An earlier analysis of about 620 of the donors applied high-throughput TCR beta sequencing to assess whether each TCR beta V gene segment acted as functional or pseudogenic. The genetic ancestry cluster associated with self-reported Caucasian donors included roughly four fifths of the roughly 390 genotyped donors. An early release covering just under 650 HLA-typed donors comprised about 290 gigabases of sequencing data and 85 million or so unique TCR sequences. The study aimed to test whether cataloging public T cell receptors could reveal signatures of past pathogen exposure. Rather than using new phenotypic data, the later analysis identified candidate immune exposures from TCR beta sequences and from how often those sequences occurred across donors. In addition to the first cohort of 666 subjects, a separate validation cohort of 120 different subjects was used. Every discovery cohort repertoire had been produced on one sequencing platform. A later analysis re-examined previously published TCR beta repertoires from 610 or so donors and added high-resolution HLA genotyping to investigate patterns of TCR occurrence.

Beyond this particular receptor, the publication reports: A later analysis found that HLA-associated TCR beta chains were more clonally expanded and had lower generation probabilities than equally common non-associated chains. In an earlier analysis of roughly 500 of the donors, most TCR beta V segments appeared in productive rearrangements about 87% or about 30% of the time, broadly matching IMGT annotations. Immune exposure information for the cohort was limited to CMV serostatus. Linkage disequilibrium might explain the correlated functional status among segregating V segments, but an unknown experimental factor could not be ruled out. Some IMGT-functional V segments, including TRBV6-2 and TRBV6-3, could not be distinguished by the 87-base-pair reads and were therefore excluded. This cohort had only TCR beta chains sequenced, and the lack of alpha or paired-chain data limited which features could be detected. A further reported finding was that TCR beta sequences accurately predicted the HLA-A and HLA-B alleles for most subjects in the first cohort. Most CMV-associated TCR beta chains appeared to be HLA-restricted in a later analysis, and the HLA associations seemed to be driven largely by CMV exposure. A group of highly shared sequence variants was considered likely to be a technical artifact of the sequencing pipeline. In vitro tests confirmed that a few of the cytomegalovirus-associated TCR beta chains recognize cytomegalovirus antigens. According to a later analysis, parvovirus B19, influenza, CMV and Epstein-Barr virus appeared linked to several top co-occurrence clusters. Specific HLA alleles were associated with 16,951 TCR beta sequences at a false discovery rate of 0.05 in a later analysis. Sequencing depth was assumed to be roughly uniform across donors in the presence/absence analyses, though that assumption may not hold. In a later genetic analysis, a missense DCLRE1C variant was associated with V-gene and J-gene trimming of TCR beta chains, and the association was replicated in an independent cohort. Because some donors lacked HLA typing at each locus, the association tests relied only on the typed subset. Most TCR sequences were observed very rarely across donors, whereas some public TCRs were present in many individuals. Assigning TCR associations to individual alleles was difficult when HLA alleles, especially DR and DQ, strongly co-occurred. The study gave a list of 150 to 200 TCR beta chains associated with cytomegalovirus. In a later genetic analysis, fewer N-insertions in productive TCRs were reported among donors in an Asian-associated ancestry cluster than the approximately 670-donor mean. According to a later analysis, TCR association rates differed among HLA loci, with DRB1 alleles showing the most associated TCRs and HLA-C alleles showing the fewest. The authors suggested that the approach could potentially be generalized to other disease states and immunological phenotypes. The classifier was reported to diagnose cytomegalovirus status with high specificity and sensitivity in both the original and validation cohorts. The earlier analysis of 587 of the donors excluded fewer than 20 rarely observed V segments, including chromosome 9 orphons, because counts were too low.

At the junction V is shortened by 5 bases and J by 9 bases; bases outside the gene matches: 7. From a lookup of the germline V gene (reference sequence), CDR1 and CDR2 are LNHDA and SQIVND. The CDR3 numbers 14 residues from cysteine through phenylalanine. Just the 42-base CDR3 DNA is kept, in frame starting at base 1. Of note for this clone: What this receptor recognizes is not known. Nothing much larger sits one base from this clone, and base qualities are not available.

The cohort comprised several hundred healthy bone marrow donors. All cohort members were sampled while nominally healthy, although unrecorded immune exposures were likely present. The donor tested CMV seronegative and was one of the 352 seronegative cohort members. A peripheral blood sample was provided by each donor, and peripheral blood mononuclear cells were used for TCR beta sequencing. The Qiagen DNeasy Blood Extraction Kit was used to extract genomic DNA from the blood cell samples. Library preparation employed the immunoSEQ multiplex PCR assay. A mixture of 60 forward primers for TCR Vbeta segments and 13 reverse primers for TCR Jbeta segments was used in the multiplex PCR. The CDR3 region of rearranged TCR beta genes was amplified from genomic DNA by a multiplex PCR assay. Amplified TCR beta libraries were sequenced as 87-base-pair reads on the Illumina HiSeq System. The published analysis was carried out like this. In a later analysis, some 80 million unique TCR beta chains were counted across the approximately 620 repertoires, and roughly 11 million of these chains were shared by at least two donors. To remove PCR and sequencing errors, raw reads were error-corrected and collapsed into unique sequences using a nearest-neighbor algorithm that merged closely related sequences. To assign V, D and J gene segments, CDR3 sequences were aligned to IMGT reference sequences. For a sequence to be retained, a match of at least six nucleotides was required to both a V gene segment and a J gene segment. A rearrangement counted as productive if the CDR3 had no stop codons and remained in frame with V and J, and every other rearrangement counted as non-productive. CDR3 was defined by IMGT convention, running from the second conserved V-encoded cysteine to the conserved J-encoded phenylalanine. The earlier analysis of about 590 of the donors excluded sequences that lacked an unambiguous match to a single V gene segment. An earlier analysis of about 600 of the donors called V segments functional above 56.7% productive rearrangements and segregating when the between-donor standard deviation exceeded 5%. A statistical classification framework was built to diagnose cytomegalovirus status from the catalog of TCR beta chain sequences. V and J gene assignment, in a later analysis, came from comparing TCR nucleotide sequences with IMGT/GENE-DB human TR gene sequences. Using the TCRdist pipeline, a later analysis assigned CDR3 sequences along with most-parsimonious VDJ recombination scenarios. In a later analysis, each TCR beta chain was defined by its CDR3 amino acid sequence together with its V-gene family, and reads without a unique V-gene family were excluded. In a later analysis, a few hundred highly shared, low-generation-probability nucleotide sequences were removed to address suspected cross-contamination and a sequencing artifact. For each public chain, a later analysis derived a clonal expansion index from normalized ranks of inferred template counts within each repertoire. In a later analysis, generation probabilities were computed with a VDJ recombination model fitted to out-of-frame rearrangements, and the resulting probabilities were checked against IGoR. In a later analysis, hypergeometric tests were used to score TCR-TCR, TCR-HLA and TCR-CMV co-occurrence, with a repertoire-size bias correction applied to TCR pairs. False discovery rates were estimated in a later analysis by permuting HLA or CMV assignments 20 times. In a later analysis, co-occurring TCRs were grouped with DBSCAN, and TCRdist sequence similarity was added when clustering was performed within HLA-allele-positive subsets. Repertoires with fewer than 30,000 or more than 120,000 public chains, plus five repertoires with anomalous nucleotide sharing, were excluded from co-occurrence clustering. TCRdb limited this immuneACCESS table to in-frame rearrangements with V and J called. A share of clones is missing; checked studies link under half to unresolved V genes, and the rest is unexplained. V and J calls and clone size are given by that table; D and trimming were obtained from the DNA. Present in this sample are some 180,000 clones, 82% of which were seen just once. The ten largest clones take up over 1.5% of the sample.

The sequence was obtained from a middle-aged man in good health and CMV-seronegative. Sequenced input: PBMCs. The V gene is TRBV19 and the J gene is TRBJ2-1, and TRBD2 aligns with 10 junction nucleotides. The CDR3 corresponds to CASSVQRGGREQFF. The bases are TGTGCCAGTAGTGTTCAGCGGGGGGGACGTGAGCAGTTCTTC.